This T cell receptor beta chain is drawn from a study of shared clonotypes between healthy human individuals. Study-wide background: Aged between 18 and 49, the donors were a couple of women and a few men.

This clone showed up just once. Its specificity is unknown. The CDR3 covers 15 residues. V was clipped by 8 bases and J by 2 bases; unmatched bases: 4. Germline assignment: CDR1 SNHLY and CDR2 FYNNEI. Repertoires were generated with immunoSEQ multiplex PCR, while TCRdb's copy carries only in-frame clones and drops some. The sample records millions of clones, about 95% being singletons. Study outcomes and limitations: Sorted-subset sequencing, rarefaction showed, was incomplete despite large depth. Estimated richness was generally greater in naive than memory subsets.

CD8 cells classed as naive were CD45RO-negative and positively selected for CCR7, excluding terminally differentiated effector memory CD45RA+ cells. This receptor was obtained from a man aged 18 to 30 in good health. The J gene is TRBJ2-1, the V gene TRBV2; 12 bases are shared with TRBD2. The sequenced sample consisted of naive CD8+ T cells sorted from blood. DNA for the CDR3: TGTGCCAGCGGGGGACTAGCGGGCCCCTACAATGAGCAGTTCTTC. Its protein product is CASGGLAGPYNEQFF.